What follows is one T cell receptor beta chain and its context. What this receptor recognizes is not known. Qualities for individual bases were not recorded, and no much larger clone is one base off. This sample is part of a study of T cell changes during pregnancy in multiple sclerosis (dated by TCRdb to 2018 to 2020). Context from the whole study: The study looked at changes in the T cell repertoire across pregnancy in women with multiple sclerosis.

The CDR1 and CDR2 encoded by the germline V gene are SGHTA and FQGNSA. V drops 5 bases and J drops 0 bases, leaving 15 bases in between. The CDR3 holds 16 amino acids from the cysteine to the phenylalanine. CDR3 DNA only is kept here, 48 bases in frame from base 1. Library prep was done by the immunoSEQ multiplex PCR assay. In its TCRdb copy, this immuneACCESS table keeps in-frame sequences only and misses some clones. Where compared with another copy, unresolved V genes explain less than half of these, and the others have no known cause. For this sample the table gives fewer than 60,000 clones, of which roughly 92% were detected only once. Clones ranked in the top ten supply 0.35% to 0.4% of the sample.

The TCR was taken from a female donor with multiple sclerosis, enrolled in a pregnancy study. Sequenced material: CD4+ T cells from peripheral blood mononuclear cells, taken after pregnancy. This sequence uses TRBV7-2 and TRBJ2-3, with TRBD2 tentatively as D gene (5 bases match). The CDR3 amino acid sequence is: CASSRRARTSTDTQYF. The DNA sequence is given as TGTGCCAGCAGCCGTAGGGCACGGACTAGCACAGATACGCAGTATTTT.